The clone carrying this T cell receptor beta chain has a count of ten or more. What it recognizes is unknown. Time point denoted: pre-sensitization, week 0. Indicated treatment: therapeutic diphenylcyclopropenone sensitization with weekly scalp DPC. The starting material, unfractionated whole blood, was used for total RNA extraction. These data come from a study of human T cells and chemical hapten exposure. About the research overall: Patch tests put 0.01% DPC on the upper back, read at 6 days. Small pooled library volume differences mainly caused per-sample TCR yield variation.

Study-level findings and limits: Compared with pre-sensitization or healthy control sets, expanded TCRs clustered more.

MiXCR was run by TCRdb on the RACE reads, yielding one entry per CDR3 protein. Altogether roughly 380,000 distinct CDR3 sequences are present, 4.5% to 6% being singletons, with the ten largest covering just over 2.5%. V was cut by 5 bases and J by 3 bases, with 8 bases left in between. CDR1 and CDR2 from the germline V gene are DFQATT and SNEGSKA (reference sequence). The CDR3 length is 11 residues. The sequence came from a woman in her forties or fifties with alopecia areata. Some clones in this sample may be carry-over from other donors' samples. The starting material was whole blood, obtained in connection with sensitization to the hapten diphenylcyclopropenone (DPC). V gene TRBV20-1 combines with J gene TRBJ2-7; D unresolved. CDR3 region: CSAPTYYEQYF. The CDR3 DNA reads as TGCAGTGCTCCGACATACTACGAGCAGTACTTC.